The clone carrying this TCR beta chain appeared many times. Its antigen is still unknown. This record comes from a study of early T cells in non-severe SARS-CoV-2 infection. About the study: Sequencing targeted bulk RNA from unsorted whole blood, leaving chains unpaired. Findings and caveats of the study: Matches to VDJdb favored anti-spike CD8 responses and missed private and CD4 specificities.

This CDR3 comprises 17 residues. V gave up 3 bases and J gave up 7 bases; unmatched junction bases: 12. Attachment of unique molecular identifiers to individual cDNA molecules was performed. TCRdb processed the 5' RACE reads anew with MiXCR; each CDR3 protein has one entry. Of 80,000 to 100,000 distinct CDR3 sequences listed, roughly an eighth are singletons. V is TRBV12-3 or TRBV12-4 and J is TRBJ2-3, with 11 bases fitting TRBD2. The sequenced material came from whole blood. The sequence came from an adult who was a healthcare worker with PCR-confirmed SARS-CoV-2 infection or an uninfected control (not recorded which). CDR3: CASSFGILAGGRNTQYF. CDR3 sequence (DNA): TGTGCCAGCAGTTTCGGGATCCTAGCGGGAGGCCGGAATACGCAGTATTTT.